The T cell receptor beta chain described here comes from a study of beta chain features in type 1 diabetes. Findings of the study overall: Significant though moderate, a shortening of TCRB CDR3s appeared in all four CD4+ subsets of Type 1 diabetes patients. Equally in patients and controls, shorter templates might have been favored by PCR. Relative to healthy donors, patients appeared to have naive, central memory and Treg TCRB repertoires that were more similar.

The entirety of the isolated RNA underwent reverse transcription, so expressed TCRB transcripts were sequenced. The method was immunoSEQ multiplex PCR; TCRdb's version includes in-frame clones alone and lacks a portion of them. The top ten hold about 0.11% of the sample, which has 600,000 to 750,000 clones, about an eighth seen once. Only one heparinised blood draw was taken per donor, and its volume averaged about 120 mL. The CDR3 runs 15 residues. Trimming stripped 2 bases from V and 5 bases from J, with 16 bases between. Per germline, CDR1 SGHDT and CDR2 YYEEEE. This clone was seen a handful of times. The antigen remains undetermined.

The sequence was collected from a man aged 25-45 years with type 1 diabetes. The specimen was naive CD4+ T cells from blood. This rearrangement joins TRBV5-6 to TRBJ2-5; D unclear. CDR3 coding DNA: TGTGCCAGCAGCTTCGACGGACGGTTCGGCGAGACCCAGTACTTC. Its translation is CASSFDGRFGETQYF.